This T cell receptor beta chain was observed in a study of T cell changes during pregnancy in multiple sclerosis. TCRdb's copy holds only in-frame clones and misses some; the assay was immunoSEQ multiplex PCR. In the table there are about 50,000 clones, over 90% of which are singletons. Germline loops: CDR1 SQVTM, CDR2 ANQGSEA. Trimming removed 6 bases at V and 5 bases at J, with 13 bases between. The CDR3 consists of 12 residues. The sequencing here drew on CD4+ T cells from peripheral blood mononuclear cells, taken in the second trimester of pregnancy. The clonotype comes from a female donor with multiple sclerosis, enrolled in a pregnancy study. The chain employs TRBV29-1 and TRBJ2-5, with a weak D call TRBD2 (6 bases). CDR3 in amino acids: CSVRLGQETQYF. CDR3 sequence (DNA): TGCAGCGTCAGACTAGGCCAGGAGACCCAGTACTTC.